This T cell receptor (beta chain) came from a study of identical twins. The trim removed 0 bases at V and 4 bases at J, leaving 2 bases unmatched. Per germline, CDR1 LNHNV and CDR2 YYDKDF (reference sequence). CDR3 length equals 14 residues. A universal primer site came from template switching; cDNA carried unique molecular identifiers. TCRdb ran MiXCR on the 5' RACE reads and lists one entry per CDR3 protein. This table holds about 530,000 distinct CDR3 sequences, roughly 15% found once. Study observations and caveats: Clonotypes of the beta chain that were abundant in cord blood carried fewer insertions (memory repertoires showed none).

This clonotype was picked up a small number of times. What it recognizes is unknown. No donor was unhealthy or non-Caucasian. In addition, the sample was reused for a study of yellow fever vaccine responses in identical twins.

Sequences were obtained from CD4+ T cells sorted from blood. This sequence joins TRBV15 and TRBJ2-7; 8 bases match TRBD1. The TCR comes from a woman aged 18-29 years in good health. The CDR3 reads CATSREQGGYEQYF. The DNA of the CDR3 is TGTGCCACCAGCAGAGAACAGGGGGGATACGAGCAGTACTTC.